This is a list of T cell receptor beta chains from one sample in a study of blood T cells in healthy people across ages. TCRdb used MiXCR to reprocess the 5' RACE reads, holding one entry per CDR3 protein. The repertoire has about 770,000 distinct CDR3 sequences, under 45% of them found once; the top ten carry roughly 18%. The sample was blood. These receptors all come from a man in his 60s in good health. Each CDR3 is given with its conserved first and last residue. The order of the fields is J gene, V gene, clone size, D gene, CDR3 protein, CDR3 DNA. A D gene is named only where the DNA matches it firmly. Clone size appears in some rows only: once, few, many, or a class for an expanded clone.

J gene: TRBJ2-5
V gene: TRBV2
clone size: -
D gene: -
CDR3 protein: CASSERGLKTQYF
CDR3 DNA: TGTGCCAGCAGTGAACGCGGCCTAAAAACCCAGTACTTC

J gene: TRBJ2-3
V gene: TRBV13
clone size: few
D gene: -
CDR3 protein: CASSEPGTDTQYF
CDR3 DNA: TGTGCCAGCAGCGAGCCGGGCACAGATACGCAGTATTTT

J gene: TRBJ2-1
V gene: TRBV6-6
clone size: -
D gene: -
CDR3 protein: CASSRSSGVGTNEQFF
CDR3 DNA: TGTGCCAGCAGTCGATCGTCGGGGGTGGGAACCAATGAGCAGTTCTTC

J gene: TRBJ2-1
V gene: TRBV7-3
clone size: few
D gene: TRBD2
CDR3 protein: CASSLGLAGAYEQFF
CDR3 DNA: TGTGCCAGCAGCTTAGGACTAGCGGGGGCCTATGAGCAGTTCTTC

J gene: TRBJ2-7
V gene: TRBV7-6
clone size: -
D gene: -
CDR3 protein: CASSLAGDDEQYF
CDR3 DNA: TGTGCCAGCAGCTTAGCAGGGGACGACGAGCAGTACTTC

J gene: TRBJ2-7
V gene: TRBV20-1
clone size: -
D gene: -
CDR3 protein: CGATPDFSGEQYF
CDR3 DNA: TGCGGTGCCACCCCGGATTTCTCGGGGGAGCAGTACTTC

J gene: TRBJ1-1
V gene: TRBV11-2
clone size: -
D gene: TRBD1
CDR3 protein: CASSWPWTGPTSEAFF
CDR3 DNA: TGTGCCAGCAGCTGGCCGTGGACAGGTCCTACCAGTGAAGCTTTCTTT

J gene: TRBJ2-1
V gene: TRBV30
clone size: -
D gene: -
CDR3 protein: CAWSVTHEQFF
CDR3 DNA: TGTGCCTGGAGTGTAACACATGAGCAGTTCTTC

J gene: TRBJ1-4
V gene: TRBV6-5
clone size: -
D gene: TRBD1
CDR3 protein: CASRRTSGTGKEKLFF
CDR3 DNA: TGTGCCAGCAGGCGGACGAGTGGGACAGGGAAAGAAAAACTGTTTTTT

J gene: TRBJ2-7
V gene: TRBV9
clone size: -
D gene: TRBD1
CDR3 protein: CASSGPQGASDEQYF
CDR3 DNA: TGTGCCAGCAGCGGTCCTCAGGGGGCGAGTGACGAGCAGTACTTC

J gene: TRBJ2-1
V gene: TRBV7-2
clone size: -
D gene: TRBD2
CDR3 protein: CASSLGGVQFF
CDR3 DNA: TGTGCCAGCAGTCTTGGGGGGGTACAGTTCTTC

J gene: TRBJ1-3
V gene: TRBV12-3/TRBV12-4
clone size: -
D gene: TRBD1
CDR3 protein: CASSRQGAGNTIYF
CDR3 DNA: TGTGCCAGCAGTCGACAGGGGGCTGGAAACACCATATATTTT

J gene: TRBJ1-5
V gene: TRBV10-3
clone size: -
D gene: TRBD1
CDR3 protein: CAIGGQENQPQHF
CDR3 DNA: TGTGCCATCGGAGGACAGGAAAATCAGCCCCAGCATTTT

J gene: TRBJ2-7
V gene: TRBV28
clone size: few
D gene: -
CDR3 protein: CASNSNLGGYEQYF
CDR3 DNA: TGTGCCAGCAATTCCAATTTGGGGGGATACGAGCAGTACTTC

J gene: TRBJ2-1
V gene: TRBV14
clone size: -
D gene: TRBD1
CDR3 protein: CASSRIGDRAYNEQFF
CDR3 DNA: TGTGCCAGCAGCCGAATAGGGGACAGGGCCTACAATGAGCAGTTCTTC

J gene: TRBJ2-6
V gene: TRBV7-2
clone size: -
D gene: TRBD2
CDR3 protein: CASIERAGGLSGANVLTF
CDR3 DNA: TGTGCCAGCATCGAACGCGCGGGGGGCCTCTCTGGGGCCAACGTCCTGACTTTC

J gene: TRBJ2-7
V gene: TRBV12-3/TRBV12-4
clone size: few
D gene: -
CDR3 protein: CASSFGQNEQYF
CDR3 DNA: TGTGCCAGCAGTTTTGGGCAGAACGAGCAGTACTTC

J gene: TRBJ2-2
V gene: TRBV9
clone size: -
D gene: -
CDR3 protein: CASSVAVSPNTGELFF
CDR3 DNA: TGTGCCAGCAGCGTAGCGGTCAGCCCGAACACCGGGGAGCTGTTTTTT

J gene: TRBJ2-1
V gene: TRBV10-3
clone size: -
D gene: TRBD1
CDR3 protein: CAAGLDRGENEQFF
CDR3 DNA: TGTGCCGCGGGGTTGGACAGGGGAGAGAATGAGCAGTTCTTC

J gene: TRBJ2-1
V gene: TRBV20-1
clone size: -
D gene: -
CDR3 protein: CSAKGYTYNEQFF
CDR3 DNA: TGCAGTGCCAAGGGGTACACCTACAATGAGCAGTTCTTC

J gene: TRBJ2-1
V gene: TRBV11-2
clone size: -
D gene: TRBD2
CDR3 protein: CASSLAGREGYNEQFF
CDR3 DNA: TGTGCCAGCAGCTTAGCCGGGCGGGAGGGCTACAATGAGCAGTTCTTC

J gene: TRBJ2-5
V gene: TRBV11-2
clone size: few
D gene: -
CDR3 protein: CASSLSDGETQYF
CDR3 DNA: TGTGCCAGCAGCTTAAGTGATGGGGAGACCCAGTACTTC

J gene: TRBJ2-1
V gene: TRBV6-5
clone size: few
D gene: TRBD1
CDR3 protein: CASSEGQSYNEQFF
CDR3 DNA: TGTGCCAGCAGTGAGGGACAGAGCTACAATGAGCAGTTCTTC

J gene: TRBJ1-2
V gene: TRBV5-1
clone size: -
D gene: -
CDR3 protein: CASSLDGIYGYTF
CDR3 DNA: TGCGCCAGCAGTCTGGACGGAATCTATGGCTACACCTTC

J gene: TRBJ2-7
V gene: TRBV4-3
clone size: -
D gene: TRBD1
CDR3 protein: CASSQGQATYNEQYF
CDR3 DNA: TGCGCCAGCAGCCAGGGACAGGCGACCTACAATGAGCAGTACTTC

J gene: TRBJ1-1
V gene: TRBV7-9
clone size: -
D gene: -
CDR3 protein: CASSFGFLTEAFF
CDR3 DNA: TGTGCCAGCAGCTTTGGTTTTTTGACTGAAGCTTTCTTT

J gene: TRBJ2-7
V gene: TRBV7-2
clone size: -
D gene: TRBD2
CDR3 protein: CASRDLRGGNEQYF
CDR3 DNA: TGTGCCAGCAGGGATCTAAGGGGAGGGAACGAGCAGTACTTC

J gene: TRBJ2-5
V gene: TRBV15
clone size: -
D gene: -
CDR3 protein: CATSTGTTLNEQYF
CDR3 DNA: TGTGCCACCAGCACCGGGACGACCCTTAATGAGCAGTACTTC

J gene: TRBJ2-7
V gene: TRBV5-6
clone size: -
D gene: TRBD1
CDR3 protein: CASSVKTGVYEQYF
CDR3 DNA: TGTGCCAGCAGCGTTAAGACAGGGGTCTACGAGCAGTACTTC

J gene: TRBJ1-1
V gene: TRBV10-3
clone size: -
D gene: -
CDR3 protein: CAISPGTEAFF
CDR3 DNA: TGTGCCATCAGCCCGGGCACTGAAGCTTTCTTT

J gene: TRBJ2-7
V gene: TRBV15
clone size: -
D gene: -
CDR3 protein: CATSRVTGTHEQYF
CDR3 DNA: TGTGCCACCAGCAGAGTTACAGGGACCCACGAGCAGTACTTC

J gene: TRBJ1-1
V gene: TRBV5-6
clone size: -
D gene: TRBD1
CDR3 protein: CASSLRTGGSEAFF
CDR3 DNA: TGTGCCAGCAGCTTGCGGACAGGGGGCAGTGAAGCTTTCTTT

J gene: TRBJ2-1
V gene: TRBV7-8
clone size: -
D gene: -
CDR3 protein: CASSLAGRNNEQFF
CDR3 DNA: TGTGCCAGCAGCTTAGCGGGCAGGAACAATGAGCAGTTCTTC

J gene: TRBJ2-5
V gene: TRBV7-2
clone size: -
D gene: TRBD1
CDR3 protein: CAGSPDRAETQYF
CDR3 DNA: TGTGCCGGCAGCCCGGACAGGGCGGAGACCCAGTACTTC

J gene: TRBJ2-2
V gene: TRBV7-9
clone size: -
D gene: TRBD2
CDR3 protein: CASSGASGTSGGLSTGELFF
CDR3 DNA: TGTGCCAGCAGCGGAGCCTCCGGGACTAGCGGGGGGCTCAGCACCGGGGAGCTGTTTTTT

J gene: TRBJ2-5
V gene: TRBV7-6
clone size: -
D gene: -
CDR3 protein: CASSDKGTDETQYF
CDR3 DNA: TGTGCCAGCAGTGACAAAGGGACGGATGAGACCCAGTACTTC

J gene: TRBJ1-1
V gene: TRBV6-5
clone size: -
D gene: -
CDR3 protein: CASSYPFWGRVENTEAFF
CDR3 DNA: TGTGCCAGCAGTTACCCCTTTTGGGGCAGGGTGGAGAACACTGAAGCTTTCTTT

J gene: TRBJ2-1
V gene: TRBV4-1
clone size: many
D gene: TRBD2
CDR3 protein: CASSGGPHNEQFF
CDR3 DNA: TGCGCCAGTTCGGGGGGGCCCCACAATGAGCAGTTCTTC

J gene: TRBJ2-7
V gene: TRBV10-1
clone size: once
D gene: TRBD2
CDR3 protein: CASSGGLAGSNEQYF
CDR3 DNA: TGCGCCAGCAGTGGCGGACTAGCTGGATCTAACGAGCAGTACTTC

J gene: TRBJ2-1
V gene: TRBV27
clone size: many
D gene: -
CDR3 protein: CAIQGANEQFF
CDR3 DNA: TGTGCCATCCAAGGAGCTAATGAGCAGTTCTTC

J gene: TRBJ2-7
V gene: TRBV20-1
clone size: -
D gene: -
CDR3 protein: CSASGWRGLDEQYF
CDR3 DNA: TGCAGTGCTAGTGGGTGGCGGGGGCTCGACGAGCAGTACTTC

J gene: TRBJ2-5
V gene: TRBV29-1
clone size: many
D gene: TRBD2
CDR3 protein: CSVRRAELAGGLTQYF
CDR3 DNA: TGCAGCGTTAGGAGGGCGGAACTAGCGGGGGGTTTGACCCAGTACTTC

J gene: TRBJ2-5
V gene: TRBV6-2/TRBV6-3
clone size: -
D gene: -
CDR3 protein: CASSYAGQRQETQYF
CDR3 DNA: TGTGCCAGCAGTTACGCAGGACAGAGACAAGAGACCCAGTACTTC

J gene: TRBJ1-1
V gene: TRBV7-2
clone size: few
D gene: TRBD1
CDR3 protein: CASSRSGTGNTEAFF
CDR3 DNA: TGTGCCAGCAGCAGATCCGGGACAGGGAACACTGAAGCTTTCTTT

J gene: TRBJ2-7
V gene: TRBV29-1
clone size: -
D gene: -
CDR3 protein: CSVTLAGRSHEQYF
CDR3 DNA: TGCAGCGTCACGTTGGCAGGGCGCTCCCACGAGCAGTACTTC

J gene: TRBJ2-5
V gene: TRBV5-1
clone size: -
D gene: -
CDR3 protein: CASSLAPGTYSSQQYF
CDR3 DNA: TGCGCCAGCAGCTTGGCCCCGGGCACATATAGTTCGCAGCAGTACTTC

J gene: TRBJ2-3
V gene: TRBV5-6
clone size: once
D gene: -
CDR3 protein: CASTLSSRDPGRDAQYF
CDR3 DNA: TGTGCCAGCACCCTCTCATCGCGGGATCCTGGGCGAGATGCGCAGTATTTT

J gene: TRBJ2-3
V gene: TRBV6-1
clone size: few
D gene: TRBD2
CDR3 protein: CASMPGWTSGGAIFPDTQYF
CDR3 DNA: TGTGCCAGCATGCCGGGTTGGACTAGCGGGGGGGCTATTTTCCCAGATACGCAGTATTTT

J gene: TRBJ1-5
V gene: TRBV5-6
clone size: once
D gene: -
CDR3 protein: CASSLGGGHQPQHF
CDR3 DNA: TGTGCCAGCAGCCTCGGAGGGGGTCATCAGCCCCAGCATTTT

J gene: TRBJ2-5
V gene: TRBV2
clone size: -
D gene: -
CDR3 protein: CASSEVGSGDKTQYF
CDR3 DNA: TGTGCCAGCAGTGAAGTTGGGTCAGGGGATAAGACCCAGTACTTC

J gene: TRBJ2-7
V gene: TRBV7-2
clone size: -
D gene: TRBD1
CDR3 protein: CASSLSGTVFASYEQYF
CDR3 DNA: TGTGCCAGCAGCTTATCCGGGACAGTATTCGCCTCCTACGAGCAGTACTTC

J gene: TRBJ2-2
V gene: TRBV19
clone size: -
D gene: TRBD1
CDR3 protein: CASSPRGRTGELFF
CDR3 DNA: TGTGCCAGTAGCCCTAGGGGGCGTACCGGGGAGCTGTTTTTT